Following are 27 T cell receptor beta chains from one sample sequenced in a study of blood T cell repertoires in COVID-19. Sequencing used immunoSEQ multiplex PCR; TCRdb keeps in-frame clones, though not all of them. Of some 94,000 clones in the sample, around 84% were seen once. The source material was peripheral blood. These receptors were taken from a man in his 70s with active or convalescent COVID-19.

This sequence joins TRBV28 and TRBJ1-5; possibly TRBD1 for D (5 bases). Trimming shortened V by 2 bases and J by 5 bases, and 13 bases separated the two germline ends. The CDR3 spans 15 residues. Germline V CDR1 and CDR2: MDHEN, SYDVKM. The CDR3 DNA reads TGTGCCAGCAGTTTAGGGGGGGAGGGTCATCAGCCCCAGCATTTT. It encodes CASSLGGEGHQPQHF.

V and J are TRBV27 and TRBJ2-7; D remains unclear. CDR1 and CDR2 from the germline V gene are MNHEY and SMNVEV (reference sequence). CDR3 length: 15 amino acids. The ends were cut back, 5 bases at V and 2 bases at J, with 16 bases in the middle. The CDR3 loop reads CASSTPRITPYEQYF. The CDR3 coding sequence is TGTGCCAGCAGTACGCCGCGGATAACCCCCTACGAGCAGTACTTC.

The rearrangement uses TRBV19 and TRBJ1-4; D is unresolved. The CDR3 spans 13 residues. V lost 3 bases, J lost 7 bases, and 9 bases lay in between. Germline V gene lookup returns CDR1 LNHDA and CDR2 SQIVND (reference sequence). CDR3 sequence reads: CASSIYSGEKLFF. Here the CDR3 DNA reads TGTGCCAGTAGTATCTACAGCGGTGAAAAACTGTTTTTT.

This clone was detected once. The chain combines TRBV12-3 or TRBV12-4 with TRBJ2-7, with a weak D call TRBD2 (6 bases). V was clipped by 5 bases and J by 2 bases, with 10 bases between them. The CDR3 runs 13 residues. The CDR3 sequence: CASSRGATYEQYF. DNA of the CDR3: TGTGCCAGCAGTCGCGGGGCAACCTACGAGCAGTACTTC.

This chain uses TRBV5-1 with TRBJ1-1, with D unclear. Germline CDR1 reads SGHRS; CDR2 reads YFSETQ. The V end lost 2 bases, the J end lost 4 bases, and 9 bases lay between the germline ends. The CDR3 loop spans 13 amino acids. This CDR3 is CASSFYEGTEAFF. The CDR3 region has the DNA TGCGCCAGCAGCTTTTATGAGGGCACTGAAGCTTTCTTT.

This clone was counted a single time. The chain couples TRBV6-4 to TRBJ2-1, with a tentative D call TRBD2 (6 bases). The CDR3 sequence is 12 residues long. Germline lookup yields CDR1 MRHNA and CDR2 SNTAGT. Trimming stripped 6 bases from V and 9 bases from J, with 12 bases between. CDR3 nucleotide sequence: TGTGCCAGCAGCGCCTCGGAGGGTGAGCAGTTCTTC. Its protein is CASSASEGEQFF.

This clone was observed once. The DNA for the CDR3 is TGTGCCTGGAGTGCTCAGGGGTTGGCCGGAGAGACCCAGTACTTC. Its protein is CAWSAQGLAGETQYF. The V call is TRBV30, the J call TRBJ2-5; TRBD1 is a possible D gene (6 bases). Germline CDR1 GTSNPN, CDR2 SVGIG (reference sequence). The CDR3 contains 15 residues. The V gene lost 1 base and the J gene lost 4 bases, with 16 bases spanning the gap.

The chain carries TRBV11-2 and TRBJ1-1; the match to TRBD1 covers 9 bases. CDR3 size: 13 residues. Germline V gene lookup returns CDR1 SGHAT and CDR2 FQNNGV. The junction had 0 bases not matched to a gene; V was cut back by 4 bases and J by 3 bases. The CDR3 sequence: CASSWDRDTEAFF. The CDR3 nucleotides read TGTGCCAGCAGCTGGGACAGGGACACTGAAGCTTTCTTT.

This rearrangement joins TRBV3-1 (or the pseudogene TRBV3-2) to TRBJ2-7, with 12 positions matching TRBD2. Per germline, CDR1 LGHDT and CDR2 YNNKEL (reference sequence). Unmatched junction bases numbered 4, after V lost 1 base and J lost 3 bases. The length of the CDR3 is 16 residues. In nucleotides, the CDR3 is TGTGCCAGCAGCCAAGGCCTAGCGGGGGGGAACTACGAGCAGTACTTC. Translated: CASSQGLAGGNYEQYF.

The chain employs TRBV18 and TRBJ2-2; no reliable D call. Trimming pared 1 base from V and 0 bases from J, leaving 9 bases between. The CDR3 totals 16 residues. Germline V gene lookup returns CDR1 KGHSH and CDR2 LQKENI. The CDR3 loop reads CASSPLTISNTGELFF. The CDR3 nucleotides are TGTGCCAGCTCACCACTAACAATATCGAACACCGGGGAGCTGTTTTTT. The whole variable domain, remainder taken from reference TRBV18 and TRBJ2-2, is NAGVMQNPRHLVRRRGQEARLRCSPMKGHSHVYWYRQLPEEGLKFMVYLQKENIIDESGMPKERFSAEFPKEGPSILRIQQVVRGDSAAYFCASSPLTISNTGELFFGEGSRLTVL.

The chain links TRBV30 to TRBJ1-3, with 7 nucleotides matching TRBD1. The V segment lost 3 bases and the J segment 2 bases; nucleotides outside the gene matches: 1. CDR1 is GTSNPN and CDR2 is SVGIG in the germline V gene (reference sequence). The CDR3 extends over 13 amino acids. In DNA, the CDR3 is TGTGCCTGGAGAGGGGGCACTGGAAACACCATATATTTT. It yields the protein CAWRGGTGNTIYF.

In nucleotides, the CDR3 is TGTGCCATCTCACAGGGATCGGCGGGCCAGCCCCAGCATTTT. This encodes CAISQGSAGQPQHF. V usage is TRBV10-3 and J usage is TRBJ1-5; the D gene is possibly TRBD1 (6 bases). CDR1 and CDR2 (germline): ENHRY, SYGVKD. The CDR3 is 14 amino acids. The ends were cut back, 8 bases at V and 7 bases at J, with 18 bases in the middle.

Of note for this clone: The junction does not match germline at one end; this may be a read error. V is TRBV10-2 and J is TRBJ2-3; 10 bases are shared with TRBD2. Per germline, CDR1 WSHSY and CDR2 SAAADI. The CDR3 is made up of 14 amino acids. This chain's CDR3 is CASNERGGTYTQYF. CDR3 nucleotide sequence: TGCGCCAGCAACGAGCGGGGGGGCACATATACGCAGTATTTT.

The gene calls are TRBV27 and TRBJ2-3; 7 nucleotides agree with TRBD2. V lost 6 bases to trimming and J lost 2 bases; unmatched junction nucleotides: 5. In germline, CDR1 is MNHEY, CDR2 SMNVEV (reference sequence). This CDR3 is 14 amino acids long. Here the CDR3 reads CASRSAGDTDTQYF. The DNA for the CDR3 is TGTGCCAGCAGATCGGCGGGGGACACAGATACGCAGTATTTT.

CDR3 sequence: CASSRPGERDTEAFF. CDR3 in DNA: TGTGCCAGCAGCCGACCGGGAGAAAGGGACACTGAAGCTTTCTTT. V usage is TRBV3-1 (or the pseudogene TRBV3-2) and J usage is TRBJ1-1; no clear D. V was clipped by 4 bases and J by 3 bases, with 15 bases between them. The length of the CDR3 is 15 residues. CDR1 and CDR2 from the germline V gene are LGHDT and YNNKEL (reference sequence).

This clone came up once. The V call is TRBV24-1, the J call TRBJ2-1; D not resolved. The V and J ends lost 3 bases and 7 bases respectively, with 3 bases between them. Germline-derived CDR1 and CDR2 are KGHDR and SFDVKD. The CDR3 loop spans 11 amino acids. In DNA form, the CDR3 reads TGTGCCACCAGTGATCCGAATGAGCAGTTCTTC. It specifies CATSDPNEQFF.

The chain combines TRBV30 with TRBJ1-1; possibly TRBD1 for D (5 bases). The CDR3 consists of 13 residues. The germline CDR1 and CDR2 sequences are GTSNPN and SVGIG (reference sequence). V was shortened by 0 bases and J by 4 bases, with 9 bases between the two germline ends. The CDR3 loop reads CAWSVDSPTEAFF. CDR3 nucleotides: TGTGCCTGGAGTGTAGACAGCCCCACTGAAGCTTTCTTT. Full variable domain (remainder filled in from reference TRBV30 and TRBJ1-1): SQTIHQWPATLVQPVGSPLSLECTVEGTSNPNLYWYRQAAGRGLQLLFYSVGIGQISSEVPQNLSASRPQDRQFILSSKKLLLSDSGFYLCAWSVDSPTEAFFGQGTRLTVV.

The genes are TRBV5-1 and TRBJ2-1; the match to TRBD2 covers 8 bases. Germline CDR1 reads SGHRS; CDR2 reads YFSETQ. The length of the CDR3 is 15 residues. Trimming cost V 0 bases and J 6 bases; bases outside gene matches: 5. The CDR3 sequence is CASSLGGGRINEQFF. DNA for the CDR3: TGCGCCAGCAGCTTGGGCGGGGGGCGGATCAATGAGCAGTTCTTC.

The chain couples TRBV3-1 (or the pseudogene TRBV3-2) to TRBJ1-2; D gene unclear. The V gene lost 2 bases and the J gene lost 4 bases, with 5 bases spanning the gap. Germline assignment: CDR1 LGHDT and CDR2 YNNKEL (reference sequence). CDR3 size: 12 residues. The CDR3, as DNA: TGTGCCAGCAGCCAAACCAGCTATGGCTACACCTTC. Its translation is CASSQTSYGYTF.

The chain joins TRBV3-1 (or the pseudogene TRBV3-2) to TRBJ2-3; D may be TRBD2 (6 bases). V shed 4 bases and J shed 3 bases, with 11 bases lying between them. The CDR3 runs 14 residues. CDR1 and CDR2 (germline): LGHDT, YNNKEL (reference sequence). The CDR3 region has the DNA TGTGCCAGCAGCCGCGGGGTCAGGACAGATACGCAGTATTTT. Translating gives CASSRGVRTDTQYF.

Only one count was recorded for this clone. The chain recombines TRBV10-2 with TRBJ1-2; D uncertain. Germline CDR1 reads WSHSY; CDR2 reads SAAADI. CDR3 size: 12 residues. Trimming took 0 bases from V and 8 from J, leaving 7 bases between them. CDR3 coding DNA: TGCGCCAGCAGTGAGTCGACACGGGGCTACACCTTC. Protein: CASSESTRGYTF.

This chain uses TRBV19 with TRBJ2-7, with TRBD2 identical over 7 bases. Germline V lookup: CDR1 LNHDA, CDR2 SQIVND (reference sequence). The CDR3 sequence is 15 residues long. V lost 1 base to trimming and J lost 0 bases; unmatched junction nucleotides: 3. The CDR3 sequence is CASSIAWTSSYEQYF. The CDR3 nucleotides read TGTGCCAGTAGTATAGCTTGGACTAGCTCCTACGAGCAGTACTTC.

The genes are TRBV5-1 and TRBJ2-2; tentatively, D is TRBD1 (6 bases). This CDR3 comprises 16 residues. V lost 3 bases and J 1 base, leaving 13 bases between the germline ends. CDR1 and CDR2 (germline): SGHRS, YFSETQ. The CDR3 region is CASSSGVGVNTGELFF. In nucleotides, the CDR3 is TGCGCCAGCAGCTCAGGGGTCGGGGTGAACACCGGGGAGCTGTTTTTT.

There are a few counts of this clone. The chain joins TRBV7-3 to TRBJ2-2; a possible D gene is TRBD1 (6 bases). CDR3 length: 15 amino acids. Deletions cut 2 bases from V and 2 bases from J, with 9 bases between. The V gene's germline CDR1 is SGHTA and CDR2 FQGTGA. The CDR3 loop reads CASSLQGPNTGELFF. CDR3 nucleotides: TGTGCCAGCAGCTTACAGGGGCCCAACACCGGGGAGCTGTTTTTT.

This chain connects TRBV5-4 to TRBJ2-3; TRBD2 matches 13 bases. Germline CDR1 SGHNT, CDR2 YYREEE (reference sequence). CDR3 length equals 17 residues. Trimming removed 4 bases from V and 2 bases from J; junction bases left unmatched: 7. The CDR3 nucleotides are TGTGCCAGCAGCCAACCGGGACTAGCGGGGAACACAGATACGCAGTATTTT. Translating gives CASSQPGLAGNTDTQYF.

The genes are TRBV25-1 and TRBJ1-6; D not certain. Germline V gene sequence: CDR1 MGHDK, CDR2 SYGVNS. This CDR3 comprises 16 residues. Trimming pared 2 bases from V and 0 bases from J, leaving 8 bases between. In DNA form, the CDR3 reads TGTGCCAGCAGTGAAACCCGGTTCTCCTATAATTCACCCCTCCACTTT. This sequence encodes CASSETRFSYNSPLHF.

The chain couples TRBV5-1 to TRBJ2-3; 8 bases line up with TRBD2. The CDR3 has 18 residues. CDR1 and CDR2 (germline): SGHRS, YFSETQ. The V segment lost 0 bases and the J segment 8 bases; nucleotides outside the gene matches: 17. This chain's CDR3 is CASSLGTTGTRMIGTQYF. In nucleotides, the CDR3 is TGCGCCAGCAGCTTGGGGACAACCGGGACTAGGATGATCGGTACGCAGTATTTT.